This is a list of T cell receptor beta chains from one sample in a study of cytomegalovirus exposure and HLA in healthy donors. The table came from immunoSEQ multiplex PCR; TCRdb's copy has only in-frame clones and leaves some out. The sample carries 130,000 to 150,000 clones, about 72% recorded once. Sequenced sample: PBMCs. These receptors all come from a man between 40 and 49 years old in good health and CMV-seronegative. CDR3s include the opening cysteine and the closing phenylalanine or tryptophan. The order of the fields is V gene, D gene, J gene, clone size, CDR3 DNA, CDR3 protein. D genes are given only for firm matches. Rows give clone size only sometimes, using once, few, many, or a class for an expanded clone.

TRBV7-8,TRBD2,TRBJ2-4,.,TGTGCCAGCAGCTTAGCTCCCCAGCGGGGTCCTGGAAACATTCAGTACTTC,CASSLAPQRGPGNIQYF
TRBV30,.,TRBJ2-1,.,TGTGCCTGGAATGGGGACTTAAACTGGCGGGACGACAATGAGCAGTTCTTC,CAWNGDLNWRDDNEQFF
TRBV5-8,.,TRBJ1-5,few,TGTGCCAGCAGCATAAGGGGTGTTGGTCAGCCCCAGCATTTT,CASSIRGVGQPQHF
TRBV5-1,.,TRBJ1-1,once,TGCGCCAGCAGCAAAGGACAGTTGAACACTGAAGCTTTCTTT,CASSKGQLNTEAFF
TRBV11-2,TRBD1,TRBJ1-5,.,TGTGCCAGCAGCTCTTCAGGGGGCAGGCAGCCCCAGCATTTT,CASSSSGGRQPQHF
TRBV5-8,TRBD1,TRBJ2-7,.,TGTGCCAGCAGCTTTCAGGGGGTCTACGAGCAGTACTTC,CASSFQGVYEQYF
TRBV18,.,TRBJ1-5,.,TGTGCCAGCTCGAGTTTTGGCAATCAGCCCCAGCATTTT,CASSSFGNQPQHF
TRBV7-9,TRBD1,TRBJ1-2,few,TGTGCCAGCAGCTTGGCCACAGGGGGTTACTATGGCTACACCTTC,CASSLATGGYYGYTF
TRBV9,TRBD1,TRBJ2-5,.,TGTGCCAGCAGCCAAGGGACAGGACAAGAGACCCAGTACTTC,CASSQGTGQETQYF
TRBV5-1,.,TRBJ2-7,.,TGCGCCAGCAGCTTAGCGGAAGAGCAGTACTTC,CASSLAEEQYF
TRBV5-1,TRBD1,TRBJ2-6,.,TGCGCCACCAGGGGGACAGGGGTCATCCGAAGCTCTGGGGCCAACGTCCTGACTTTC,CATRGTGVIRSSGANVLTF
TRBV19,.,TRBJ2-1,.,TGTGCCAGTAGGAGGGACTGGGGCTACAATGAGCAGTTCTTC,CASRRDWGYNEQFF
TRBV19,.,TRBJ1-5,.,TGTGCCAGTTCTCCGACACACAATCAGCCCCAGCATTTT,CASSPTHNQPQHF
TRBV7-9,TRBD1,TRBJ2-1,.,TGTGCCAGCAGCCGGACAGGGGAGATTGTCCATGAGCAGTTCTTC,CASSRTGEIVHEQFF
TRBV6-6,TRBD2,TRBJ2-7,.,TGTGCCAGCAGGGTTAGCGGGCCCCCTGGCGAGCAGTACTTC,CASRVSGPPGEQYF
TRBV10-3,TRBD1,TRBJ2-7,.,TGTGCCATCAGCGGGACAGGGGGGCCCTACGAGCAGTACTTC,CAISGTGGPYEQYF
TRBV18,.,TRBJ1-2,.,TGTGCCAGCTCACCACAGGGGAACTATGGCTACACCTTC,CASSPQGNYGYTF
TRBV9,TRBD1,TRBJ1-1,.,TGTGCCAGCAGCCGCACAGGGGGCACTGGCACTGAAGCTTTCTTT,CASSRTGGTGTEAFF
TRBV9,.,TRBJ2-5,.,TGTGCCAGCAGCGGGACAGGGCGGGGGCAAGAGACCCAGTACTTC,CASSGTGRGQETQYF
TRBV5-4,TRBD1,TRBJ2-6,.,TGTGCCAGCAGACTTGGACAGGGGGCTGGGGCCAACGTCCTGACTTTC,CASRLGQGAGANVLTF
TRBV2,TRBD2,TRBJ2-1,few,TGTGCCAGCAGCGAACTAGCGGGGGAGATCAATGAGCAGTTCTTC,CASSELAGEINEQFF
TRBV14,TRBD2,TRBJ2-1,.,TGTGCCAGCAGCCCCCGCCTAGCGGGAGAGGGCAATGAGCAGTTCTTC,CASSPRLAGEGNEQFF
TRBV19,.,TRBJ2-2,.,TGTGCCAGTAGTACGACCGACTACACCGGGGAGCTGTTTTTT,CASSTTDYTGELFF
TRBV10-2,.,TRBJ1-4,.,TGCGCCAGCAGTGAGGACACCTTGGCTGAAAAACTGTTTTTT,CASSEDTLAEKLFF
TRBV5-1,.,TRBJ2-5,.,TGCGCCAGCAGCTTCGGACAGTATCAAGAGACCCAGTACTTC,CASSFGQYQETQYF
TRBV28,TRBD1,TRBJ1-4,.,TGTGCCAGCAGGGACAGGGATGAAAAACTGTTTTTT,CASRDRDEKLFF
TRBV13,TRBD1,TRBJ2-7,.,TGTGCCAGCAGCTCGGGGACAGGGTTAGGAGAGCAGTACTTC,CASSSGTGLGEQYF
TRBV27,.,TRBJ2-1,.,TGTGCCAGCAGTTTAGTAGCAGCAAGAAGTGAGCAGTTCTTC,CASSLVAARSEQFF
TRBV6-1,.,TRBJ2-7,.,TGTGCCAGCAGTGAATCGGGTAGCTCCTACGAGCAGTACTTC,CASSESGSSYEQYF
TRBV10-3,TRBD2,TRBJ2-1,.,TGTGCCACCTCAAAGACGGGACTAGTCGACAATGAGCAGTTCTTC,CATSKTGLVDNEQFF
TRBV7-8,.,TRBJ1-4,.,TGTGCCAGCAGCTTAACAGGGTTTGTTCGGAACTTTGAAAAACTGTTTTTT,CASSLTGFVRNFEKLFF
TRBV7-2,TRBD2,TRBJ2-5,.,TGTGCCAGCAGCCCCTTTCCCCGCGGGAGGGTTGGGGAGACCCAGTACTTC,CASSPFPRGRVGETQYF
TRBV19,.,TRBJ2-7,.,TGTGCCAGTAGTCCGGGGACAAGCTGGGAGATGGACTACGAGCAGTACTTC,CASSPGTSWEMDYEQYF
TRBV9,.,TRBJ2-7,.,TGTGCCAGCAGCGTAGGACAGGTGGGCTACGAGCAGTACTTC,CASSVGQVGYEQYF